This T cell receptor beta chain was obtained from a study of shared clonotypes between healthy human individuals. Notes on the study in general: As a rule, naive subsets had a larger estimated richness than memory subsets. The expectation was that sequencing depth would affect clonotype sharing among donors.

The table lists this clone with a few counts. Its antigen remains unknown. Genomic DNA belonging to each subset was distributed in equal measure over several immunoSEQ plates. The data were produced by immunoSEQ multiplex PCR, yet TCRdb's version contains in-frame clones alone and is incomplete. The sample holds roughly 680,000 clones, 72% seen once. The CDR3 is 15 residues long. Germline CDR1 SNHLY, CDR2 FYNNEI. Trimming left V 2 bases short and J 4 bases short, with 15 bases between. Donors comprised only Caucasian adults living in Nashville, Tennessee. The V and J genes are TRBV2 and TRBJ2-7; no clear D gene. The receptor was derived from a woman younger than 45 in good health. The specimen was memory CD4+ T cells sorted from blood. Stated subset: CD45RA-negative fraction. The CDR3 sequence: CASSESGPTGYEQYF. CDR3 in DNA: TGTGCCAGCAGTGAATCCGGGCCCACTGGATACGAGCAGTACTTC.